This TCR beta chain was sequenced in a study of T cell responses to AZD1222 COVID-19 vaccine. Study results and limitations: Dominant CD4 TCR responses targeted spike regions 160-218 and 743-854.

In regard to this clone: The antigen is not known.

Profiling relied on immunoSEQ multiplex PCR, and the TCRdb table lists in-frame clones only, not all of them. The sample contains some 110,000 clones, 75% to 90% of which appear only once. J gave up 5 bases and V 1 base, and 7 bases lay outside the gene matches. Germline values: CDR1 SGHVS, CDR2 FQNEAQ. CDR3 size: 16 residues. This sequence was found in an adult who received the AZD1222 COVID-19 vaccine. V is TRBV7-8 and J is TRBJ1-2, with TRBD1 matching 10 bases. This specimen was peripheral blood, taken 28 days after the second AZD1222 dose. The CDR3 nucleotides read TGTGCCAGCAGCTTAGATACCGGGACAGGGGCTTATGGCTACACCTTC. Translated: CASSLDTGTGAYGYTF.